A single sample is the source of the 27 T cell receptor beta chains below, sequenced in a study of cytomegalovirus exposure and HLA in healthy donors. The PCR was carried out with 60 Vbeta primers and 13 Jbeta primers. TCRdb's table, derived via immunoSEQ multiplex PCR, lists solely in-frame clones and lacks some. The repertoire holds 150,000 to 200,000 clones, 60% to 80% seen once, with approximately 1.5% in the top ten. What was sequenced was PBMCs. The source of these receptors is a male donor in good health and CMV-seronegative.

Only one count was recorded for this clone. The rearrangement links TRBV7-2 to TRBJ2-7, with TRBD1 identical over 8 bases. V gave up 1 base and J gave up 2 bases; unmatched junction bases: 13. CDR3 size: 18 residues. Germline V gene sequence: CDR1 SGHTA, CDR2 FQGNSA. Here the CDR3 reads CASSLVHNAGTGTYEQYF. CDR3 in DNA: TGTGCCAGCAGCTTAGTCCATAATGCCGGGACAGGCACCTACGAGCAGTACTTC.

The chain has TRBV27 and TRBJ2-1; 13 positions agree with TRBD2. The CDR3 is 16 amino acids. Looked up from germline, CDR1 is MNHEY and CDR2 is SMNVEV (reference sequence). The V gene end was trimmed by 6 bases and the J gene end by 6 bases; junction bases not matched to a gene: 8. The CDR3 region is CASRRPGLAGINEQFF. CDR3 nucleotide sequence: TGTGCCAGCAGGCGTCCGGGACTAGCGGGGATCAATGAGCAGTTCTTC.

This clone was observed a few times. This sequence joins TRBV7-8 and TRBJ2-7, with a weak D call TRBD2 (6 bases). The CDR3 is 13 amino acids. Germline CDR1 SGHVS, CDR2 FQNEAQ. V was clipped by 1 base and J by 3 bases, with 7 bases between them. The CDR3 here is CASSLVAVYEQYF. The CDR3 nucleotides are TGTGCCAGCAGCTTAGTAGCGGTCTACGAGCAGTACTTC.

This clone came up once. This chain joins TRBV9 and TRBJ2-1; D unresolved. V was shortened by 3 bases and J by 9 bases, with 10 bases between the two germline ends. Germline CDR1 is SGDLS and CDR2 is YYNGEE. The CDR3 consists of 12 residues. CDR3 DNA sequence: TGTGCCAGCAGCGCCTCCCCGGGTGAGCAGTTCTTC. Amino acids: CASSASPGEQFF.

This chain links TRBV7-9 with TRBJ2-1; the match to TRBD2 covers 9 bases. CDR3 length: 15 amino acids. The junction had 7 bases not matched to a gene; V was cut back by 5 bases and J by 5 bases. The germline gives CDR1 SEHNR, CDR2 FQNEAQ (reference sequence). The DNA for the CDR3 is TGTGCCAGCAGCAACCTAGCGGGAAACAACAATGAGCAGTTCTTC. Translating it yields CASSNLAGNNNEQFF.

The chain joins TRBV5-1 to TRBJ1-2; D may be TRBD1 (5 bases). CDR1 SGHRS and CDR2 YFSETQ come from the germline V gene. The CDR3 spans 13 residues. Trimming pared 5 bases from V and 6 bases from J, leaving 14 bases between. The CDR3 reads CASREGTTDGYTF. CDR3 sequence (DNA): TGCGCCAGCAGGGAGGGGACCACGGATGGCTACACCTTC.

This chain joins TRBV6-4 and TRBJ2-3; 11 bases are shared with TRBD2. The CDR3 runs to 17 residues. The V gene end was trimmed by 6 bases and the J gene end by 5 bases; junction bases not matched to a gene: 13. Germline CDR1 is MRHNA and CDR2 is SNTAGT. The CDR3 sequence is CASRIELAGGPKDTQYF. CDR3 coding DNA: TGTGCCAGCAGAATCGAATTAGCGGGGGGGCCTAAAGATACGCAGTATTTT.

This clone was detected only a few times. V usage is TRBV5-1 and J usage is TRBJ2-1, with D possibly matching TRBD1 (5 bases). Germline V gene lookup returns CDR1 SGHRS and CDR2 YFSETQ. With 0 bases removed from V and 6 bases from J, the gap between germline ends came to 13 bases. The CDR3 spans 15 residues. CDR3 sequence: CASSLETDAPNEQFF. Written as DNA, the CDR3 is TGCGCCAGCAGCTTGGAGACAGATGCCCCCAATGAGCAGTTCTTC. Looking up the rest from reference TRBV5-1 and TRBJ2-1 gives the full variable domain: KAGVTQTPRYLIKTRGQQVTLSCSPISGHRSVSWYQQTPGQGLQFLFEYFSETQRNKGNFPGRFSGRQFSNSRSEMNVSTLELGDSALYLCASSLETDAPNEQFFGPGTRLTVL.

The genes are TRBV29-1 and TRBJ1-4, with 8 bases fitting TRBD1. The J segment lost 2 bases and the V segment lost 1 base, leaving 0 bases of the junction unmatched. This CDR3 region has 14 residues. CDR1 and CDR2 (germline): SQVTM, ANQGSEA. The CDR3 region is CSVEGTGTNEKLFF. In DNA, the CDR3 is TGCAGCGTTGAAGGGACAGGGACTAATGAAAAACTGTTTTTT.

This chain connects TRBV6-5 to TRBJ2-7; 8 nucleotides line up with TRBD1. The CDR3 has 13 residues. Germline V CDR1 and CDR2: MNHEY, SVGAGI. V lost 6 bases, J lost 3 bases, and 4 bases stayed unmatched. The chain's CDR3 is CASSTDRGYEQYF. The CDR3 DNA reads TGTGCCAGCAGCACCGACAGGGGCTACGAGCAGTACTTC.

A few counts support this clone. This rearrangement joins TRBV2 to TRBJ2-3, with D unclear. The CDR3 runs to 12 residues. Deletions cut 7 bases from V and 0 bases from J, with 5 bases between. The germline CDR1 and CDR2 sequences are SNHLY and FYNNEI. CDR3 region: CASTLSTDTQYF. In DNA, the CDR3 is TGTGCCAGCACTTTGAGCACAGATACGCAGTATTTT.

This clone was recorded a few times. The chain uses TRBV2 and TRBJ2-1; no reliable D call. This CDR3 is 13 amino acids long. The V end lost 7 bases, the J end lost 12 bases, and 19 bases lay between the germline ends. Germline CDR1 reads SNHLY; CDR2 reads FYNNEI. The CDR3: CASKATYLQGQFF. The CDR3 DNA reads TGTGCCAGCAAGGCGACATACTTACAAGGGCAGTTCTTC.

The genes are TRBV29-1 and TRBJ2-5; 15 positions match TRBD2. The CDR3 consists of 18 residues. The germline CDR1 and CDR2 sequences are SQVTM and ANQGSEA. Germline trimming cut 3 bases from V and 1 base from J; bases unmatched to any gene: 9. The CDR3 is CSVELWTSGRGGQETQYF. Written as DNA, the CDR3 is TGCAGCGTTGAGCTATGGACTAGCGGGAGGGGGGGCCAAGAGACCCAGTACTTC.

The chain uses TRBV4-3 and TRBJ2-1; weak D call: TRBD1 (6 bases). Germline V lookup: CDR1 LGHNA, CDR2 YSLEER. V dropped 3 bases and J dropped 5 bases, with 14 bases sitting between them. The length of the CDR3 is 15 residues. CDR3 coding DNA: TGCGCCAGCAGCCAGAGAGGGACACAACACAATGAGCAGTTCTTC. Translating gives CASSQRGTQHNEQFF.

This clone occurred once. One end of the junction is discordant with germline, which a read error may explain. The J gene is TRBJ2-5, the V gene TRBV28; TRBD1 matches at 7 bases. CDR3 length equals 15 residues. Germline V lookup: CDR1 MDHEN, CDR2 SYDVKM. CDR3 bases: TGTGCCAGCAGTACGAACAGGGGTGGGGTCACGATCTGGGACTTC. Protein: CASSTNRGGVTIWDF.

This clone has a handful of counts. V gene TRBV18 combines with J gene TRBJ1-2, with a weak D call TRBD1 (5 bases). The CDR3 spans 16 residues. Germline CDR1 and CDR2: KGHSH and LQKENI. V dropped 3 bases and J dropped 4 bases, with 18 bases sitting between them. Here the CDR3 DNA reads TGTGCCAGCTCACCGCCGACAGTAAAAACTTTCTATGGCTACACCTTC. Its protein product is CASSPPTVKTFYGYTF.

The chain is built from TRBV11-2 and TRBJ2-7; 8 nucleotides match TRBD1. The CDR3 sequence is 14 residues long. The ends lost 1 base at V and 2 bases at J; junction bases unmatched: 1. The V gene's germline CDR1 is SGHAT and CDR2 FQNNGV. CDR3 protein: CASSLGDRTYEQYF. As DNA, the CDR3 is TGTGCCAGCAGCTTAGGGGACAGGACCTACGAGCAGTACTTC.

V and J are TRBV7-2 and TRBJ2-7, with a weak D call TRBD2 (5 bases). Per the germline V gene, CDR1 is SGHTA and CDR2 is FQGNSA. This CDR3 region has 15 residues. V shed 5 bases and J shed 0 bases, with 14 bases lying between them. The CDR3 DNA reads as TGTGCCAGCAGCCCCAGCGGAGTGCTCTCCTACGAGCAGTACTTC. It encodes CASSPSGVLSYEQYF.

The rearrangement joins TRBV5-1 to TRBJ2-5; D is uncertain. V dropped 1 base and J dropped 1 base, with 11 bases sitting between them. Germline-derived CDR1 and CDR2 are SGHRS and YFSETQ. The CDR3 contains 15 residues. The DNA of the CDR3 is TGCGCCAGCAGCTTGAACACAGTATCCCAAGAGACCCAGTACTTC. This codes for CASSLNTVSQETQYF.

The gene calls are TRBV28 and TRBJ2-7; 9 bases are a match to TRBD2. V gave up 7 bases and J gave up 7 bases; unmatched junction bases: 11. Germline V gene sequence: CDR1 MDHEN, CDR2 SYDVKM. The CDR3 totals 14 residues. The DNA of the CDR3 is TGTGCCAGCACTGGCGGGAGGGTAATGGGGGAGCAGTACTTC. Translating gives CASTGGRVMGEQYF.

J is TRBJ2-7 and V is TRBV5-1, with 15 bases lining up with TRBD2. The CDR3 loop spans 15 amino acids. V trimming: 4 bases; J trimming: 5 bases; junction bases outside the gene matches: 4. Germline V gene data show CDR1 as SGHRS and CDR2 as YFSETQ. The CDR3 here is CASSLGLAGGDEQYF. For the CDR3, the DNA is TGCGCCAGCAGCCTAGGACTAGCGGGAGGGGACGAGCAGTACTTC.

In this sample, this clone turned up once. V is TRBV27 and J is TRBJ2-7, with D maybe TRBD1 (6 bases). V was cut by 5 bases and J by 2 bases, with 13 bases left in between. CDR1 MNHEY and CDR2 SMNVEV come from the germline V gene (reference sequence). The CDR3 spans 14 residues. The CDR3 loop is CASSPLQGAYEQYF. CDR3 coding DNA: TGTGCCAGCAGTCCACTACAGGGCGCCTACGAGCAGTACTTC.

This clone was picked up one time. The chain links TRBV15 to TRBJ2-1, with 8 nucleotides matching TRBD1. The CDR3 is 15 amino acids. CDR1 LNHNV and CDR2 YYDKDF come from the germline V gene (reference sequence). V trimming: 5 bases; J trimming: 9 bases; junction bases outside the gene matches: 12. The CDR3 loop is CATSWDFGTGGEQFF. The CDR3 coding sequence is TGTGCCACCAGCTGGGACTTCGGGACAGGCGGTGAGCAGTTCTTC.

CDR3 nucleotide sequence: TGTGCCAGCAGCGTAGCCCCAGATAGCAATCAGCCCCAGCATTTT. Translating gives CASSVAPDSNQPQHF. The genes are TRBV9 and TRBJ1-5; D ambiguous. V lost 0 bases to trimming and J lost 0 bases, with 7 bases between them. The CDR3 has 15 residues. Germline V gene lookup returns CDR1 SGDLS and CDR2 YYNGEE.

This clone was observed a handful of times. This chain joins TRBV4-3 and TRBJ1-2; no reliable D call. Germline values: CDR1 LGHNA, CDR2 YSLEER. The CDR3 has 16 residues. V was clipped by 0 bases and J by 1 base, with 12 bases between them. The CDR3 bases are TGCGCCAGCAGCCAAGATCCTTCGCGGGGTAACTATGGCTACACCTTC. It specifies CASSQDPSRGNYGYTF.

This rearrangement joins TRBV2 to TRBJ2-1; 14 bases fit TRBD2. CDR1 and CDR2 from the germline V gene are SNHLY and FYNNEI. V dropped 8 bases and J dropped 8; count of bases not matched to a gene: 5. The CDR3 runs 14 residues. DNA for the CDR3: TGTGCCAGCCGACTAGCGGGGGGGGTCCATGAGCAGTTCTTC. Amino acid sequence: CASRLAGGVHEQFF.

The J gene is TRBJ2-7, the V gene TRBV13, with a tentative D call TRBD2 (5 bases). The CDR3 runs to 14 residues. The V end lost 5 bases, the J end lost 6 bases, and 17 bases lay between the germline ends. The germline gives CDR1 PRHDT, CDR2 FYEKMQ (reference sequence). The CDR3 here is CASSPRTDSLEQYF. The CDR3 region has the DNA TGTGCCAGCAGCCCACGGACTGATTCTCTCGAGCAGTACTTC.